The present TCR beta chain was sequenced within a study of control samples from healthy donors and cancer patients (dated by TCRdb to the early 2020s). Note on this clone: Its antigen has not been determined. No much larger clone is present one base from it, and per-base qualities are unavailable.

Library method: the immunoSEQ multiplex PCR assay. The immuneACCESS repertoire file appears here via TCRdb, limited to in-frame rearrangements. These files lack a portion of the clones; in checked studies, under half of the deficit traces to unresolved V genes, and the cause of the others is not known. The table for this sample lists about 190,000 clones; about 93% of them were counted only once. Roughly 1.6% of the sample is held by the ten biggest clonotypes. The CDR3 covers 18 residues, taking in both the cysteine and the phenylalanine. Only the CDR3 portion is preserved as DNA: 54 bases, with reading frame beginning at the first base. As encoded in the germline V gene, CDR1 is SGHAT while CDR2 is FQNNGV. Trimming removed 2 bases from V and 2 bases from J; the gene matches leave 11 bases unexplained.

The TCR was taken from a man aged 18 to 29 in good health. This sequence uses TRBV11-2 and TRBJ2-3, with TRBD2 matching 9 junction bases. The specimen was blood. For the CDR3, the sequence is CASSLRGYLAGNTDTQYF. The bases are TGTGCCAGCAGCTTAAGGGGATACCTAGCGGGGAACACAGATACGCAGTATTTT.